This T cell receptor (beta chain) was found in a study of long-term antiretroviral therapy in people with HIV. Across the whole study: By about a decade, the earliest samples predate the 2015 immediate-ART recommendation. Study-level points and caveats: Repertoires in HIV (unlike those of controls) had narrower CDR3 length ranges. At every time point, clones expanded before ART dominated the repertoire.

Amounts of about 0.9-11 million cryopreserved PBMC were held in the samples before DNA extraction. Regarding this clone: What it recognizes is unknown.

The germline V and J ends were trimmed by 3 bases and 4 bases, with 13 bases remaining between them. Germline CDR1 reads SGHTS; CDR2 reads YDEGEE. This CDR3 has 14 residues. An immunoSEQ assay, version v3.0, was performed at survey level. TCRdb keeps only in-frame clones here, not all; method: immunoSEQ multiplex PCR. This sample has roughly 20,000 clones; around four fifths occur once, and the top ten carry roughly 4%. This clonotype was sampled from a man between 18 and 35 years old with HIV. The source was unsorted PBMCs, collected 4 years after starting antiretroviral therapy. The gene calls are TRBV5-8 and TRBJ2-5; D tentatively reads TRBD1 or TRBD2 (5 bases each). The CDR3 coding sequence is TGTGCCAGCAGCTGGTTAGGTGGGGGAGAGACCCAGTACTTC. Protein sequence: CASSWLGGGETQYF.